The 21 T cell receptor beta chains listed next were all sequenced from one sample in a study of control samples from healthy donors and cancer patients. This table comes from immunoSEQ multiplex PCR, and its TCRdb copy is limited to in-frame clones, with some not included. The sample yields 100,000 to 150,000 clones, over 75% seen once. The sequencing input was blood. The source is a man aged 35 to 55 in good health.

The rearrangement joins TRBV21-1 to TRBJ2-7; no check of the table's D call, TRBD1, against the DNA was made. TRBV21-1 is designated a pseudogene. The CDR3 extends over 14 amino acids. CDR3 bases: TGTGCCAGCAGCAAAGCGGGCAGCCCCTACGAGCAGTACTTC. Translating it yields CASSKAGSPYEQYF.

This clone was seen more than once but under ten times. CDR3 in amino acids: CASSQGAGKNSPLHF. CDR3 bases: TGTGCCAGCAGCCAGGGGGCAGGGAAGAATTCACCCCTCCACTTT. The chain carries TRBV7-3 and TRBJ1-6, with 8 positions matching TRBD1. Germline loops: CDR1 SGHTA, CDR2 FQGTGA. This CDR3 has 15 residues. With 5 bases clipped from V and 7 bases from J, the junction kept 7 bases outside the gene matches.

The chain links TRBV10-3 to TRBJ2-3; no definite D call. V was trimmed by 0 bases and J by 5 bases, leaving 12 bases between them. The CDR3 has 15 residues. Germline V gene lookup returns CDR1 ENHRY and CDR2 SYGVKD. The CDR3 reads CAISESIGSGDTQYF. The DNA of the CDR3 is TGTGCCATCAGTGAGTCGATCGGATCCGGAGATACGCAGTATTTT.

The chain combines TRBV15 with TRBJ2-7; unclear D gene. V was trimmed by 1 base and J by 0 bases, leaving 13 bases between them. Germline V gene sequence: CDR1 LNHNV, CDR2 YYDKDF (reference sequence). This CDR3 is built from 16 residues. The CDR3 region has the DNA TGTGCCACCAGCAGAGGTTTGTCGCAAGGCTCCTACGAGCAGTACTTC. This encodes CATSRGLSQGSYEQYF.

The count of this clone is one. The genes are TRBV5-1 and TRBJ1-1, with D uncertain. The length of the CDR3 is 11 residues. The V gene's germline CDR1 is SGHRS and CDR2 YFSETQ. Trimming took off 3 bases at V and 2 bases at J, with 2 bases between the two ends. The CDR3 DNA sequence: TGCGCCAGCAGCTCTAACACTGAAGCTTTCTTT. It codes for CASSSNTEAFF.

V is TRBV5-1 and J is TRBJ2-3; maybe TRBD1 (6 bases). The V and J ends lost 4 bases and 2 bases respectively, with 14 bases between them. CDR1 and CDR2 from the germline V gene are SGHRS and YFSETQ. The CDR3 loop spans 15 amino acids. The CDR3 sequence: CASSPGTQVTDTQYF. In DNA form, the CDR3 reads TGCGCCAGCAGCCCGGGGACACAAGTCACAGATACGCAGTATTTT.

The chain links TRBV30 to TRBJ2-3, with D perhaps being TRBD1 or TRBD2 (5 bases each). This CDR3 is 14 amino acids long. CDR1 and CDR2 (germline): GTSNPN, SVGIG (reference sequence). The V and J ends lost 2 bases and 7 bases respectively, with 16 bases between them. The DNA for the CDR3 is TGTGCCTGGAGTACCGGGACGAGTGCGAATACGCAGTATTTT. This translates into CAWSTGTSANTQYF.

The genes are TRBV20-1 and TRBJ1-1, with TRBD1 as a possible D gene (6 bases). The V and J ends lost 3 bases and 5 bases respectively, with 13 bases between them. Germline V lookup: CDR1 DFQATT, CDR2 SNEGSKA (reference sequence). The CDR3 is made up of 13 amino acids. CDR3 amino acids: CSASVGARTEAFF. CDR3 in DNA: TGCAGTGCTAGTGTGGGGGCGCGGACTGAAGCTTTCTTT.

The CDR3, as DNA: TGTGCCAGCTCACCAAATCCTCCCAGCGGGGGGGCCAATGAGCAGTTCTTC. Protein sequence: CASSPNPPSGGANEQFF. The rearrangement uses TRBV18 and TRBJ2-1, with TRBD2 matching over 10 bases. V lost 2 bases to trimming and J lost 6 bases; unmatched junction nucleotides: 10. CDR1 is KGHSH and CDR2 is LQKENI in the germline V gene. The CDR3 spans 17 residues.

The V call is TRBV6-5, the J call TRBJ2-7, with 14 bases matching TRBD2. Germline CDR1 reads MNHEY; CDR2 reads SVGAGI. This CDR3 has 15 amino acids. V gave up 8 bases and J gave up 3 bases; unmatched junction bases: 6. The CDR3 region is CASGGLAGDDYEQYF. In nucleotides, the CDR3 is TGTGCCAGCGGGGGACTAGCGGGGGACGACTACGAGCAGTACTTC.

This chain links TRBV9 with TRBJ2-1, with 8 bases matching TRBD2. Trimming took 3 bases from V and 6 from J; bases not matched to a gene: 2. The germline CDR1 and CDR2 sequences are SGDLS and YYNGEE. There are 13 residues in the CDR3. The CDR3 region is CASSDGGANEQFF. The CDR3, as DNA: TGTGCCAGCAGCGACGGGGGGGCCAATGAGCAGTTCTTC.

J is TRBJ1-3 and V is TRBV5-1, with D perhaps TRBD1 (5 bases). Germline CDR1 is SGHRS and CDR2 is YFSETQ. The CDR3 runs to 17 residues. The ends were cut back, 1 base at V and 0 bases at J, with 14 bases in the middle. The CDR3 reads CASSLTGDRSSGNTIYF. The CDR3 DNA sequence: TGCGCCAGCAGCTTGACCGGGGACCGGTCCTCTGGAAACACCATATATTTT.

The chain has TRBV6-5 and TRBJ2-7, with 9 bases that match TRBD1. CDR3 length: 14 amino acids. Trimming took 11 bases from V and 9 from J; bases not matched to a gene: 17. Germline lookup yields CDR1 MNHEY and CDR2 SVGAGI. The CDR3 here is CAAGSGTGSVGQYF. The CDR3 nucleotides read TGTGCCGCAGGCTCCGGGACAGGGTCCGTCGGGCAGTACTTC.

The chain links TRBV4-1 to TRBJ1-1; 7 bases line up with TRBD1. CDR1 MGHRA and CDR2 YSYEKL come from the germline V gene. This CDR3 spans 16 amino acids. After removal of 2 bases from V and 6 bases from J, the junction contained 12 bases not matched to a gene. The CDR3 coding sequence is TGCGCCAGCAGCCAACAATTTACAGGGGTAGGTGCTGAAGCTTTCTTT. Residues: CASSQQFTGVGAEAFF.

The CDR3 nucleotides read TGCAGCGTTTCAACCGGGGGGGACAGGGCGGAGCAGTACTTC. It encodes CSVSTGGDRAEQYF. The chain combines TRBV29-1 with TRBJ2-7, with a possible D match to TRBD1 (9 bases). This CDR3 spans 14 amino acids. V was cut by 5 bases and J by 7 bases, with 21 bases left in between. Germline V gives CDR1 SQVTM, CDR2 ANQGSEA.

This clone appeared once. The chain carries TRBV6-5 and TRBJ2-2; 10 nucleotides align to TRBD1. Germline CDR1 and CDR2: MNHEY and SVGAGI. The CDR3 spans 15 residues. With V trimmed by 7 bases and J by 2 bases, 4 bases remained unmatched. CDR3 residues: CASTRDRGNTGELFF. The DNA of the CDR3 is TGTGCCAGCACCCGGGACAGGGGAAACACCGGGGAGCTGTTTTTT.

The chain has TRBV30 and TRBJ1-6; a possible D gene is TRBD1 (6 bases). CDR1 and CDR2 (germline): GTSNPN, SVGIG (reference sequence). The CDR3 covers 17 residues. V lost 0 bases and J 4 bases, leaving 16 bases between the germline ends. The CDR3 DNA is TGTGCCTGGAGTGTAGAGGCAGGGGAGTCGTATAATTCACCCCTCCACTTT. Translation: CAWSVEAGESYNSPLHF.

CDR3 region: CASSARLATYNEQFF. Written as DNA, the CDR3 is TGTGCCAGCAGCGCGAGACTAGCAACCTACAATGAGCAGTTCTTC. The chain links TRBV7-9 to TRBJ2-1; 7 bases match TRBD2. V gave up 5 bases and J gave up 2 bases; unmatched junction bases: 6. Looked up from germline, CDR1 is SEHNR and CDR2 is FQNEAQ (reference sequence). The CDR3 covers 15 residues.

The chain carries TRBV27 and TRBJ1-1; D remains ambiguous. This CDR3 is 15 amino acids long. V lost 4 bases, J lost 1 base, and 13 bases lay in between. Germline CDR1 is MNHEY and CDR2 is SMNVEV (reference sequence). DNA for the CDR3: TGTGCCAGCAGTTCCCTCGTGATGGCGAACACTGAAGCTTTCTTT. The encoded protein is CASSSLVMANTEAFF.

V and J are TRBV6-4 and TRBJ2-3; D gene ambiguous. Trimming stripped 9 bases from V and 6 bases from J, with 10 bases between. The CDR3 covers 11 residues. The germline gives CDR1 MRHNA, CDR2 SNTAGT. The CDR3 DNA follows: TGTGCCAGGCTTCACGTGGATACGCAGTATTTT. It specifies CARLHVDTQYF.

CDR3 sequence (DNA): TGTGCCAGCAGCCTTGACAGGGGGCGGGAGACCCAGTACTTC. It yields the protein CASSLDRGRETQYF. The V gene is TRBV5-4, the J gene TRBJ2-5; TRBD1 agrees at 10 bases. The germline CDR1 and CDR2 sequences are SGHNT and YYREEE (reference sequence). This CDR3 spans 14 amino acids. J lost 5 bases, V lost 4 bases, and 5 bases had no gene match.